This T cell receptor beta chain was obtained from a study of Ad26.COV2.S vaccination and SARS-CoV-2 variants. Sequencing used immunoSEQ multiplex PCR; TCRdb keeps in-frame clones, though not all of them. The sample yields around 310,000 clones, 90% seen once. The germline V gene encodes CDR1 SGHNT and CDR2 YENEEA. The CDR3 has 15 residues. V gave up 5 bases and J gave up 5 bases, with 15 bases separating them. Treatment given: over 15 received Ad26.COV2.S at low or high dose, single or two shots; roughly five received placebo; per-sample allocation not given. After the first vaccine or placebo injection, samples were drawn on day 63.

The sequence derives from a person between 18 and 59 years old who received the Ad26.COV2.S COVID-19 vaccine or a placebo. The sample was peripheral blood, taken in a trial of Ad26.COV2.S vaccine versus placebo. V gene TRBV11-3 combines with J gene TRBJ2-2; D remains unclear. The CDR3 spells CASSPGLGDTGELFF. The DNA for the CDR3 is TGTGCCAGCAGCCCCGGGCTCGGAGATACCGGGGAGCTGTTTTTT. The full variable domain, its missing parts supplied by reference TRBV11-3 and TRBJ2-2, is EAGVVQSPRYKIIEKKQPVAFWCNPISGHNTLYWYLQNLGQGPELLIRYENEEAVDDSQLPKDRFSAERLKGVDSTLKIQPAELGDSAVYLCASSPGLGDTGELFFGEGSRLTVL.